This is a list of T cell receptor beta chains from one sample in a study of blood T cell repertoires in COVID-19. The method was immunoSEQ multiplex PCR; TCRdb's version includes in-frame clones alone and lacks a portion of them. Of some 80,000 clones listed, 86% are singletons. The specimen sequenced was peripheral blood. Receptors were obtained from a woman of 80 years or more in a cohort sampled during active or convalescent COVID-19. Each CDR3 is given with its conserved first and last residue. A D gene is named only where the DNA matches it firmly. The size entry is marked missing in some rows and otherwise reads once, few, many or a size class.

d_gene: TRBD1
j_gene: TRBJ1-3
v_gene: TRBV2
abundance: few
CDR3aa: CASSPGTGVRNTIYF
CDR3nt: TGTGCCAGCTCTCCCGGGACAGGGGTCAGAAACACCATATATTTT

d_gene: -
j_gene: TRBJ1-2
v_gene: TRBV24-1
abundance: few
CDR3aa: CATRGAANYGYTF
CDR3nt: TGTGCCACCAGGGGAGCAGCTAACTATGGCTACACCTTC

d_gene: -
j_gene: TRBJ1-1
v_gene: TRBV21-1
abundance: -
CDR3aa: CAITSAGEKRTEAFF
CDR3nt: TGTGCCATCACGTCGGCAGGGGAAAAGAGGACTGAAGCTTTCTTT

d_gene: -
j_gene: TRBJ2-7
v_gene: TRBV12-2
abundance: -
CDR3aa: CASRLEELAGHVKSYEQYF
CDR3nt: TGTGCAAGTCGCTTAGAGGAACTAGCGGGGCACGTAAAGTCCTACGAGCAGTACTTC

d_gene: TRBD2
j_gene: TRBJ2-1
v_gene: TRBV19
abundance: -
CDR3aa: CASSGTSGSYEQFF
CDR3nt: TGTGCCAGTAGTGGCACTAGCGGGAGTTACGAGCAGTTCTTC

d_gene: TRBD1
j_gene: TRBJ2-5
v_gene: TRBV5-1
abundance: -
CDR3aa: CASSSPGTVQETQYF
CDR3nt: TGCGCCAGCAGCTCGCCCGGGACAGTCCAAGAGACCCAGTACTTC

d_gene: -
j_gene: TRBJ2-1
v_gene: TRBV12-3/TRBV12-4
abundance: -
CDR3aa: CASSLYLFEQFF
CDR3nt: TGTGCCAGCAGTTTGTATTTATTTGAGCAGTTCTTC

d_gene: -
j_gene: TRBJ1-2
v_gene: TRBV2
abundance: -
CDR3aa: CASRDDRLNYGYTF
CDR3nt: TGTGCCAGCAGAGACGACAGGCTGAACTATGGCTACACCTTC

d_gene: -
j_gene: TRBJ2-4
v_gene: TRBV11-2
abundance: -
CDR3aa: CASSPGAKNIQYF
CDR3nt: TGTGCCAGCAGCCCCGGAGCCAAAAACATTCAGTACTTC

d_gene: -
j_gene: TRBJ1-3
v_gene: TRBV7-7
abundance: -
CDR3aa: CASSLSPDSAGNTIYF
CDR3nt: TGTGCTAGCAGCTTATCCCCGGACAGTGCTGGAAACACCATATATTTT

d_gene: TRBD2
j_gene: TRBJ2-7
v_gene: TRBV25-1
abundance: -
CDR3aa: CASSERGSGRSHEQYF
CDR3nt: TGTGCCAGCAGTGAAAGGGGGAGCGGGAGGTCCCACGAGCAGTACTTC

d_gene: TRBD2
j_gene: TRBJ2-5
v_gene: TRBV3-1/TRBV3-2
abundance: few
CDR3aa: CASSLSGTARYQETQYF
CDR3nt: TGTGCCAGCAGCCTAAGCGGGACTGCCAGATACCAAGAGACCCAGTACTTC

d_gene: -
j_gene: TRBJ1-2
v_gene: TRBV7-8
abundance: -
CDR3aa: CASSFRNYGYTF
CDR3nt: TGTGCCAGCAGCTTCCGGAACTATGGCTACACCTTC

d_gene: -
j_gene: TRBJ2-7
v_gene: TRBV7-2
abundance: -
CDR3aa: CASSLVARGGEQYF
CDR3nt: TGTGCCAGCAGCTTAGTCGCGAGAGGCGGCGAGCAGTACTTC

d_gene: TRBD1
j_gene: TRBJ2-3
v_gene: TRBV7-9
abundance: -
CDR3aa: CASSSTGVGDTQYF
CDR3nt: TGTGCCAGCAGCTCGACAGGGGTGGGGGATACGCAGTATTTT

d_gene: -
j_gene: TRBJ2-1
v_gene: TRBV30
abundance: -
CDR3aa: CAWNSLGRVSEQFF
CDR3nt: TGTGCCTGGAATTCTTTGGGCAGGGTATCTGAGCAGTTCTTC

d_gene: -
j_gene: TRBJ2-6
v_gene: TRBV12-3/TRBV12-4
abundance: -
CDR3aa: CASTVGANVLTF
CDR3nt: TGTGCCAGCACAGTGGGGGCCAACGTCCTGACTTTC

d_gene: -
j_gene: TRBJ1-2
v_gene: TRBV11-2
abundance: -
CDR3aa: CASSLRGDDRYGYTF
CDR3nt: TGTGCCAGCAGCTTACGGGGGGACGACCGCTATGGCTACACCTTC

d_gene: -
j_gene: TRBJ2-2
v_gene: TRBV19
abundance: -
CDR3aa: CASSFGAPGLSINTGELFF
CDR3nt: TGTGCCAGTAGTTTTGGTGCCCCGGGACTCTCTATAAACACCGGGGAGCTGTTTTTT

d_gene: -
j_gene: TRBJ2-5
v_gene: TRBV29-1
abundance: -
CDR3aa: CSVEGGEETQYF
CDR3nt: TGCAGCGTTGAAGGGGGGGAAGAGACCCAGTACTTC

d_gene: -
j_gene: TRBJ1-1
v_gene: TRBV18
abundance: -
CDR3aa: CASSQEQVFGGTEAFF
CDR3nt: TGTGCCAGCTCACAAGAACAGGTTTTCGGGGGCACTGAAGCTTTCTTT

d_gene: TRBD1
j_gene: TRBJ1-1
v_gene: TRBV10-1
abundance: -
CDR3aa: CASSALTGDRAFF
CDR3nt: TGCGCCAGCAGTGCCCTGACAGGGGACAGAGCTTTCTTT

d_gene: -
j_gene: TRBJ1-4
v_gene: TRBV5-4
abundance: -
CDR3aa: CASSLAQAGTNEKLFF
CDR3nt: TGTGCCAGCAGCTTGGCGCAGGCAGGGACTAATGAAAAACTGTTTTTT

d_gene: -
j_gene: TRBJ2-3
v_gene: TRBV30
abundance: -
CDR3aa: CAWTTTLTQYF
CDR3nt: TGTGCCTGGACGACTACTTTAACGCAGTATTTT

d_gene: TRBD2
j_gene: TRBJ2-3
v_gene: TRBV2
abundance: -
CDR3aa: CASSDHASGGTDTQYF
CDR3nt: TGTGCCAGCAGTGACCATGCTAGCGGGGGCACAGATACGCAGTATTTT

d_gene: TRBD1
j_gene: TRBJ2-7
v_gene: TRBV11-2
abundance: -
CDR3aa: CASSLRDRGLEQYF
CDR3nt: TGTGCCAGCAGCCTCCGGGACAGGGGGCTCGAGCAGTACTTC

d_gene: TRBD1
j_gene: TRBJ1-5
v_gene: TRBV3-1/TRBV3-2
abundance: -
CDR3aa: CASSQAGGPNQPQHF
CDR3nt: TGTGCCAGCAGCCAAGCAGGGGGCCCCAATCAGCCCCAGCATTTT

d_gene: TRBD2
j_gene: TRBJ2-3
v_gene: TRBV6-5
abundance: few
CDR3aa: CASSYVAGASTDTQYF
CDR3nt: TGTGCCAGCAGTTACGTAGCGGGAGCTAGCACAGATACGCAGTATTTT

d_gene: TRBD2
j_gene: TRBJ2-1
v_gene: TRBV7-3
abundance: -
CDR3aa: CASSPGTSGSSYNEQFF
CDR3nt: TGTGCCAGCAGCCCGGGGACTAGCGGGAGCTCCTACAATGAGCAGTTCTTC

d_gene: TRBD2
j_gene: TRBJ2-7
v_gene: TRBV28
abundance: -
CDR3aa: CASSSFPRGSAYEQYF
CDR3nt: TGTGCCAGCAGTTCCTTCCCCCGCGGGAGCGCCTACGAGCAGTACTTC

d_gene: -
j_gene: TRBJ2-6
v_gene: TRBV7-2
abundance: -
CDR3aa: CASSLGGAGANVLTF
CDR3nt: TGTGCCAGCAGCTTAGGGGGGGCTGGGGCCAACGTCCTGACTTTC

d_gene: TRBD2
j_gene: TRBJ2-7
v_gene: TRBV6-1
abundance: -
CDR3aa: CASSEVGGSLAYEQYF
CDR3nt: TGTGCCAGCAGTGAAGTTGGCGGGAGCCTCGCCTACGAGCAGTACTTC

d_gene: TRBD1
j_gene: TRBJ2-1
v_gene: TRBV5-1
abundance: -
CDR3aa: CASNYGTAYNEQFF
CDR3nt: TGCGCCAGCAATTACGGGACAGCCTACAATGAGCAGTTCTTC

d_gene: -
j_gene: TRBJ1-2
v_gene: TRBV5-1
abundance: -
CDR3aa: CASSLGGAGFYGYTF
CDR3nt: TGCGCCAGCAGCCTGGGCGGAGCGGGGTTCTATGGCTACACCTTC

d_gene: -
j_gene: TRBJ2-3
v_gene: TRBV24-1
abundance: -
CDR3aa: CATSDPRNSYSSTDTQYF
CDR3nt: TGTGCCACCAGTGACCCGAGAAACAGTTACTCTAGCACAGATACGCAGTATTTT

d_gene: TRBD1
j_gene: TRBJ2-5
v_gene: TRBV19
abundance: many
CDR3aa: CASSTGTGGRETQYF
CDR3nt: TGTGCCAGTAGTACCGGGACAGGGGGTCGGGAGACCCAGTACTTC

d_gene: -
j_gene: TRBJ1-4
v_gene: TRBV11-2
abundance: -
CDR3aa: CASSRRGGVGEKLFF
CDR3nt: TGTGCCAGCAGCCGCCGGGGAGGGGTTGGGGAAAAACTGTTTTTT

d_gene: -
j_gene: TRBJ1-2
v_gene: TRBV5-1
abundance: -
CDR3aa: CASSLETGRHTF
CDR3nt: TGCGCCAGCAGCCTAGAGACAGGTCGCCACACCTTC

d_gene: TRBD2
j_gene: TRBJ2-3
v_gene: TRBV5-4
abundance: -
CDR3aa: CASSLAGTSGSTDTQYF
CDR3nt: TGTGCCAGCAGCTTGGCCGGGACTAGCGGAAGCACAGATACGCAGTATTTT

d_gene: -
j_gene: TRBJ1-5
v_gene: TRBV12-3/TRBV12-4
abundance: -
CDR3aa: CASSRGENQPQHF
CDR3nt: TGTGCCAGCAGCCGTGGGGAGAATCAGCCCCAGCATTTT

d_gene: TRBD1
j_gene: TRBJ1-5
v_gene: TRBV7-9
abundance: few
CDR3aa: CASSFQGASQPQHF
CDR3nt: TGTGCCAGCAGCTTTCAGGGGGCTAGTCAGCCCCAGCATTTT

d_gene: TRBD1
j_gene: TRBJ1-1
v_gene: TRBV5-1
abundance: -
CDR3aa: CASSTVTGSTEAFF
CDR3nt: TGCGCCAGCAGCACCGTGACAGGGAGCACTGAAGCTTTCTTT

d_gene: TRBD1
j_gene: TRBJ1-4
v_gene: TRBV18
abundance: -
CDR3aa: CASSRLTTGATNEKLFF
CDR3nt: TGTGCCAGCTCCCGATTAACGACAGGGGCAACTAATGAAAAACTGTTTTTT

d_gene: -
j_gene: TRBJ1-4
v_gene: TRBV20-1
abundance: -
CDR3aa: CSVETAEKLFF
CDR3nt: TGCAGTGTAGAGACAGCTGAAAAACTGTTTTTT

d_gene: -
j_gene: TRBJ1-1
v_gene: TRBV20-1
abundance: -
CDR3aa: CSASSPQGWTEAFF
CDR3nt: TGCAGTGCTAGTTCCCCACAGGGATGGACTGAAGCTTTCTTT

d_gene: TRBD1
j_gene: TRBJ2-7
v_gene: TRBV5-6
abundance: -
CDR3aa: CASTLGQVSYEQYF
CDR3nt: TGTGCCAGCACCCTAGGACAGGTCTCCTACGAGCAGTACTTC

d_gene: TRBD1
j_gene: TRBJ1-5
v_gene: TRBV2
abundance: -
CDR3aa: CASSAGDRDQPQHF
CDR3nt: TGTGCCAGCAGTGCGGGGGACAGAGATCAGCCCCAGCATTTT

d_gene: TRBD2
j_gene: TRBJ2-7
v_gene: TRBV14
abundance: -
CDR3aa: CASSQGTSGYEQYF
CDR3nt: TGTGCCAGCAGCCAAGGGACTAGCGGGTACGAGCAGTACTTC

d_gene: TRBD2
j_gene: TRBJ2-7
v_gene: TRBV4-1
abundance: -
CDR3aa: CASSQVVSGTSYEQYF
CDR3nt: TGCGCCAGCAGCCAAGTCGTCAGCGGGACCTCCTACGAGCAGTACTTC

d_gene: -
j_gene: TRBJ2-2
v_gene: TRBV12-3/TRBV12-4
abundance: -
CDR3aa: CASSNRGAGELFF
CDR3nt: TGTGCCAGCAGTAATAGGGGTGCCGGGGAGCTGTTTTTT

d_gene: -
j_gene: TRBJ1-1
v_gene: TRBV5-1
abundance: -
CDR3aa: CASSLGRTSGITEAFF
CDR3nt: TGCGCCAGCAGCTTGGGCAGAACATCAGGGATCACTGAAGCTTTCTTT

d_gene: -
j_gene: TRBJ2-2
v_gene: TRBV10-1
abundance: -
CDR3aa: CASSSPRGGHRGAVF
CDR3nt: TGCGCCAGCAGCTCCCCGCGGGGCGGGCACCGGGGAGCTGTTTTT

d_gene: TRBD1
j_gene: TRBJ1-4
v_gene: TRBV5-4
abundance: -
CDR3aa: CASSRTGSTLEKLFF
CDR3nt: TGTGCCAGCAGCCGGACAGGGTCAACCCTTGAAAAACTGTTTTTT

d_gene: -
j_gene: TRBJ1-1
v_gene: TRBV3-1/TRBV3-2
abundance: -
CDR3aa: CASSQGGWHTEAFF
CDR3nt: TGTGCCAGCAGCCAGGGCGGGTGGCACACTGAAGCTTTCTTT

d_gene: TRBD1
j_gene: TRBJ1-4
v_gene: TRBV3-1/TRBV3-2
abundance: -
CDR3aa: CASSQLRTGDEKLFF
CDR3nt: TGTGCCAGCAGCCAATTACGTACAGGGGACGAAAAACTGTTTTTT

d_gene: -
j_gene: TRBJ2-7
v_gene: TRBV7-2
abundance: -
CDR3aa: CASSLVGAVGRHYEQYF
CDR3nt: TGTGCCAGCAGCTTAGTGGGGGCAGTGGGAAGACACTACGAGCAGTACTTC

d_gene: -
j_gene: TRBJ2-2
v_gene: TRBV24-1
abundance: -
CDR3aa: CATSDWRENTGELFF
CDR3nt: TGTGCCACCAGTGATTGGCGGGAGAACACCGGGGAGCTGTTTTTT

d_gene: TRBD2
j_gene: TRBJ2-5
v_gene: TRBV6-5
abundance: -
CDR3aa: CASTQSGTSGETQYF
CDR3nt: TGTGCCAGCACGCAAAGCGGGACTAGCGGTGAGACCCAGTACTTC